The 24 T cell receptor beta chains in this list originate from one sample, sequenced in a study of T cell changes during pregnancy in multiple sclerosis (dated by TCRdb to about 2019). Library method: the immunoSEQ multiplex PCR assay. TCRdb limited this immuneACCESS table to in-frame rearrangements with V and J called. A share of clones is missing; checked studies link under half to unresolved V genes, and the rest is unexplained. The sample table holds 40,000 to 45,000 clones, of which roughly 90% were seen once. The biggest ten clones account for less than 0.65% of the sample. The specimen was CD4+ T cells from peripheral blood mononuclear cells, collected in the third trimester of pregnancy. These receptors came from a female donor with multiple sclerosis, enrolled in a pregnancy study.

This chain uses TRBV6-1 with TRBJ1-2; the match to TRBD1 covers 8 bases. Germline V lookup: CDR1 MNHNS, CDR2 SASEGT. V dropped 4 bases and J dropped 8; count of bases not matched to a gene: 6. The CDR3 runs to 13 residues. CDR3 region: CASSVKTGVGYTF. In DNA form, the CDR3 reads TGTGCCAGCAGTGTCAAGACAGGGGTAGGCTACACCTTC.

This clone was seen a single time. The chain carries TRBV7-3 and TRBJ2-3; 7 positions agree with TRBD1. V lost 4 bases and J lost 0; bases outside the gene matches: 4. This CDR3 has 15 residues. Germline V gene data show CDR1 as SGHTA and CDR2 as FQGTGA. CDR3 sequence reads: CASSSTGVSTDTQYF. The CDR3 DNA reads TGTGCCAGCAGCTCCACAGGGGTTAGCACAGATACGCAGTATTTT.

This clone showed up just once. The chain links TRBV28 to TRBJ2-4, with TRBD2 matching 11 bases. The CDR3 has 21 amino acids. Germline assignment: CDR1 MDHEN and CDR2 SYDVKM. After removal of 5 bases from V and 2 bases from J, the junction contained 20 bases not matched to a gene. The CDR3 region has the DNA TGTGCCAGCAGTCAGTATTTAGGGTGGGTAGCGGGAGGGGAAACCAAAAACATTCAGTACTTC. Translation: CASSQYLGWVAGGETKNIQYF.

The chain carries TRBV6-5 and TRBJ1-1, with unresolved D. V lost 6 bases and J lost 6, with 17 bases in between. CDR1 MNHEY and CDR2 SVGAGI come from the germline V gene. CDR3 length: 14 residues. CDR3 residues: CASSSIGRGAEAFF. The CDR3 DNA reads as TGTGCCAGCAGCTCTATTGGGCGGGGAGCTGAAGCTTTCTTT.

This chain links TRBV18 with TRBJ1-3; no definite D call. The CDR3 contains 14 residues. The V and J ends lost 5 bases and 2 bases respectively, with 10 bases between them. CDR1 and CDR2 (germline): KGHSH, LQKENI. CDR3 protein: CASSSARTGNTIYF. DNA for the CDR3: TGTGCCAGCTCAAGCGCCAGAACTGGAAACACCATATATTTT.

The chain employs TRBV5-1 and TRBJ2-2; possible D gene TRBD2, 5 bases. V lost 3 bases and J lost 5, with 5 bases in between. Germline V CDR1 and CDR2: SGHRS, YFSETQ. The CDR3 covers 12 residues. Here the CDR3 reads CASSWTTGELFF. The CDR3 nucleotides are TGCGCCAGCAGCTGGACTACCGGGGAGCTGTTTTTT.

The rearrangement links TRBV19 to TRBJ1-2; D possibly corresponds to TRBD1 (6 bases). Germline lookup yields CDR1 LNHDA and CDR2 SQIVND (reference sequence). V was trimmed by 5 bases and J by 0 bases, leaving 19 bases between them. The CDR3 consists of 17 residues. The CDR3, as DNA: TGTGCCAGTAGTTCGATCCGCGGACAGAGATCTAACTATGGCTACACCTTC. Amino acids: CASSSIRGQRSNYGYTF.

The J gene is TRBJ2-7, the V gene TRBV19; tentative D call: TRBD2 (6 bases). Germline loops: CDR1 LNHDA, CDR2 SQIVND (reference sequence). The CDR3 contains 15 residues. V lost 0 bases to trimming and J lost 0 bases, with 9 bases between them. CDR3 amino acids: CASSIELGGSYEQYF. The CDR3 bases are TGTGCCAGTAGTATAGAGTTGGGGGGCTCCTACGAGCAGTACTTC.

This chain links TRBV28 with TRBJ2-4; 11 bases agree with TRBD1. V lost 0 bases to trimming and J lost 1 base; unmatched junction nucleotides: 2. This CDR3 contains 17 residues. The germline gives CDR1 MDHEN, CDR2 SYDVKM. In DNA form, the CDR3 reads TGTGCCAGCAGTTTATGGGGACAGGGGGAGGCCAAAAACATTCAGTACTTC. Translating it yields CASSLWGQGEAKNIQYF.

This chain joins TRBV7-3 and TRBJ2-2; 7 bases match TRBD1. The germline V gene has CDR1 SGHTA and CDR2 FQGTGA. CDR3 size: 16 residues. With 2 bases clipped from V and 2 bases from J, the junction kept 5 bases outside the gene matches. This chain's CDR3 is CASSLAGTVNTGELFF. The CDR3 DNA is TGTGCCAGCAGCTTAGCCGGGACAGTTAACACCGGGGAGCTGTTTTTT.

This clone was recorded once. The chain joins TRBV5-5 to TRBJ2-7; D not resolved. CDR1 and CDR2 from the germline V gene are SGHKS and YYEKEE (reference sequence). Trimming shortened V by 0 bases and J by 2 bases, and 9 bases separated the two germline ends. CDR3 length: 14 amino acids. CDR3 nucleotide sequence: TGTGCCAGCAGCTTGGTCCAGTTACCCTACGAGCAGTACTTC. Its protein product is CASSLVQLPYEQYF.

The chain has TRBV27 and TRBJ1-5; a weak D match, TRBD1 (5 bases). V was trimmed by 2 bases and J by 1 base, leaving 6 bases between them. The CDR3 loop spans 14 amino acids. Looked up from germline, CDR1 is MNHEY and CDR2 is SMNVEV (reference sequence). The CDR3 coding sequence is TGTGCCAGCAGTTTACAGGGAAGCAATCAGCCCCAGCATTTT. Translating gives CASSLQGSNQPQHF.

The rearrangement links TRBV11-2 to TRBJ1-2, with D perhaps TRBD1 (5 bases). This CDR3 comprises 15 residues. Germline assignment: CDR1 SGHAT and CDR2 FQNNGV. V dropped 3 bases and J dropped 6 bases, with 17 bases sitting between them. CDR3 DNA: TGTGCCAGCAGCTTGGGGCAGGCCCTTAAGGATGGCTACACCTTC. This translates into CASSLGQALKDGYTF.

J is TRBJ1-2 and V is TRBV11-3, with TRBD1 matching 8 bases. In germline, CDR1 is SGHNT, CDR2 YENEEA. The CDR3 spans 15 residues. The V gene end was trimmed by 5 bases and the J gene end by 6 bases; junction bases not matched to a gene: 11. CDR3 sequence reads: CASSLPPGQGHGYTF. The CDR3 DNA reads TGTGCCAGCAGCCTACCCCCCGGACAGGGCCATGGCTACACCTTC.

The J gene is TRBJ2-5, the V gene TRBV2; D is ambiguous. The V and J ends lost 0 bases and 1 base respectively, with 9 bases between them. Germline CDR1 is SNHLY and CDR2 is FYNNEI. This CDR3 has 15 residues. CDR3 amino acids: CASSEAQAIQETQYF. In nucleotides, the CDR3 is TGTGCCAGCAGTGAAGCCCAGGCGATCCAAGAGACCCAGTACTTC.

The rearrangement links TRBV11-3 to TRBJ2-1; 8 nucleotides line up with TRBD2. This CDR3 has 17 residues. Losses at the gene ends were 5 bases for V and 5 bases for J; bases not matched to a gene: 14. CDR1 is SGHNT, CDR2 YENEEA, per germline. The CDR3 is CASSPHGIAGPNNEQFF. The CDR3 DNA sequence: TGTGCCAGCAGCCCCCACGGAATAGCGGGGCCAAACAATGAGCAGTTCTTC.

This CDR3 reads CASSFGGRRDTGELFF. The DNA of the CDR3 is TGTGCCAGCAGCTTCGGCGGGAGAAGGGACACCGGGGAGCTGTTTTTT. J is TRBJ2-2 and V is TRBV7-2; 7 bases map to TRBD2. Germline V gene sequence: CDR1 SGHTA, CDR2 FQGNSA. V was clipped by 3 bases and J by 3 bases; unmatched bases: 7. CDR3 length: 16 residues.

This chain uses TRBV29-1 with TRBJ1-2; TRBD1 matches 7 bases. The germline V gene has CDR1 SQVTM and CDR2 ANQGSEA. This CDR3 spans 12 amino acids. Trimming removed 4 bases from V and 4 bases from J; junction bases left unmatched: 3. This chain's CDR3 is CSVGGGVYGYTF. The CDR3 DNA reads TGCAGCGTTGGAGGGGGCGTCTATGGCTACACCTTC. The variable domain in full, completed from reference TRBV29-1 and TRBJ1-2, reads SAVISQKPSRDICQRGTSLTIQCQVDSQVTMMFWYRQQPGQSLTLIATANQGSEATYESGFVIDKFPISRPNLTFSTLTVSNMSPEDSSIYLCSVGGGVYGYTFGSGTRLTVV.

Only one count was recorded for this clone. The rearrangement uses TRBV5-6 and TRBJ1-4, with D tentatively TRBD1 (5 bases). The CDR3 sequence is 18 residues long. The germline gives CDR1 SGHDT, CDR2 YYEEEE. V lost 1 base to trimming and J lost 1 base, with 17 bases between them. The CDR3 sequence: CASSLLGGKEITNEKLFF. CDR3 coding DNA: TGTGCCAGCAGCTTGTTGGGGGGGAAGGAGATAACTAATGAAAAACTGTTTTTT.

This clone was picked up a small number of times. The CDR3: CASSSRQETNYGYTF. The DNA of the CDR3 is TGTGCCAGCAGCTCAAGACAGGAGACAAACTATGGCTACACCTTC. V is TRBV7-9 and J is TRBJ1-2; possibly TRBD1 for D (6 bases). The V end lost 4 bases, the J end lost 2 bases, and 14 bases lay between the germline ends. The CDR3 consists of 15 residues. Germline V gene data show CDR1 as SEHNR and CDR2 as FQNEAQ (reference sequence).

V is TRBV7-2 and J is TRBJ1-1; TRBD1 aligns across 8 bases. The CDR3 has 14 amino acids. The germline gives CDR1 SGHTA, CDR2 FQGNSA. V lost 5 bases to trimming and J lost 7 bases; unmatched junction nucleotides: 9. The CDR3 sequence: CASSISPGQGEAFF. The CDR3 DNA sequence: TGTGCCAGCAGCATATCCCCTGGACAGGGTGAAGCTTTCTTT. Combining the CDR3 with reference TRBV7-2 and TRBJ1-1 gives the whole variable domain GAGVSQSPSNKVTEKGKDVELRCDPISGHTALYWYRQSLGQGLEFLIYFQGNSAPDKSGLPSDRFSAERTGGSVSTLTIQRTQQEDSAVYLCASSISPGQGEAFFGQGTRLTVV.

Worth noting for this clone: The same CDR3 also results from other DNA sequences found in this sample. The chain combines TRBV27 with TRBJ2-2; weak D call: TRBD2 (6 bases). V shed 5 bases and J shed 5 bases, with 18 bases lying between them. The CDR3 consists of 16 residues. Germline CDR1 MNHEY, CDR2 SMNVEV (reference sequence). The CDR3 region has the DNA TGTGCCAGCAGTCTCACCATCCCGGGGGTTACCGGGGAGCTGTTTTTT. Translated, it gives CASSLTIPGVTGELFF.

This clone has just one count. The V and J genes are TRBV28 and TRBJ1-2, with unresolved D. Germline V CDR1 and CDR2: MDHEN, SYDVKM. Trimming removed 6 bases at V and 2 bases at J, with 22 bases between. The CDR3 covers 17 residues. In nucleotides, the CDR3 is TGTGCCAGCAGGGTGACTGGAGGGCCACTACTAAACTATGGCTACACCTTC. It translates to CASRVTGGPLLNYGYTF.

The J gene is TRBJ2-5, the V gene TRBV9, with 8 bases fitting TRBD2. This CDR3 has 16 amino acids. The ends lost 0 bases at V and 1 base at J; junction bases unmatched: 5. Germline CDR1 and CDR2: SGDLS and YYNGEE. This CDR3 reads CASSVGSGSSQETQYF. The CDR3 bases are TGTGCCAGCAGCGTAGGCAGCGGGAGTTCCCAAGAGACCCAGTACTTC.